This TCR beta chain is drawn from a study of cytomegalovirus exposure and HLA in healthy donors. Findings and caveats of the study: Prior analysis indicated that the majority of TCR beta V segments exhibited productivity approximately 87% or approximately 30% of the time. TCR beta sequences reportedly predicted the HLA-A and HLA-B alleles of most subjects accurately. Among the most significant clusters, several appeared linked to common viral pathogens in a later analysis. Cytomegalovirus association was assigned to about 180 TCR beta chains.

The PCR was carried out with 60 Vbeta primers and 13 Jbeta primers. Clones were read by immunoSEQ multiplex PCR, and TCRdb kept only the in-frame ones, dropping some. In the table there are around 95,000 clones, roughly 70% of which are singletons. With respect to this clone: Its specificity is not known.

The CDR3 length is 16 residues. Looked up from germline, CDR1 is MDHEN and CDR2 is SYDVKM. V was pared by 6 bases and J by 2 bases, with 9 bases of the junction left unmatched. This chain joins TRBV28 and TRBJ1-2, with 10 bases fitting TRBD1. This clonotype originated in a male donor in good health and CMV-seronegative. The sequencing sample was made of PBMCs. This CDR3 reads CASRVHGTGDNYGYTF. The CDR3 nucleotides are TGTGCCAGCAGAGTCCACGGGACAGGGGACAACTATGGCTACACCTTC.